These 24 T cell receptor beta chains were sequenced from one sample in a study of control samples from healthy donors and cancer patients. Assay used: immunoSEQ multiplex PCR; TCRdb lists only in-frame clones, some missing. The sample has 150,000 to 200,000 clones, about nine tenths seen once. Sequenced material: blood. Receptors originate from a woman in her twenties or thirties in good health.

This chain uses TRBV5-1 with TRBJ1-1; 7 nucleotides agree with TRBD1. Germline trimming cut 2 bases from V and 0 bases from J; bases unmatched to any gene: 7. Germline V gene data show CDR1 as SGHRS and CDR2 as YFSETQ. This CDR3 has 16 amino acids. The CDR3 protein is CASSFPRDSMNTEAFF. The CDR3 coding sequence is TGCGCCAGCAGCTTCCCCCGGGACAGCATGAACACTGAAGCTTTCTTT.

This rearrangement joins TRBV7-6 to TRBJ2-3; 7 bases are shared with TRBD2. CDR1 is SGHVS, CDR2 FNYEAQ, per germline. This CDR3 spans 17 amino acids. The trim removed 5 bases at V and 1 base at J, leaving 12 bases unmatched. The CDR3 is CASSSEGAGWGTDTQYF. CDR3 bases: TGTGCCAGCAGCAGTGAAGGAGCGGGGTGGGGCACAGATACGCAGTATTTT.

V usage is TRBV5-8 and J usage is TRBJ2-3, with D hard to call. CDR1 SGHTS and CDR2 YDEGEE come from the germline V gene. Between the trimmed V and J ends, which lost 0 bases and 0 bases, there was a span of 11 bases. The CDR3 covers 16 residues. Here the CDR3 DNA reads TGTGCCAGCAGCTTGGCCGGCGGATCTAGCACAGATACGCAGTATTTT. This sequence encodes CASSLAGGSSTDTQYF. The full variable domain, rest sourced from reference TRBV5-8 and TRBJ2-3, is EAGVTQSPTHLIKTRGQQATLRCSPISGHTSVYWYQQALGLGLQFLLWYDEGEERNRGNFPPRFSGRQFPNYSSELNVNALELEDSALYLCASSLAGGSSTDTQYFGPGTRLTVL.

The V call is TRBV7-2, the J call TRBJ1-3; TRBD1 matches 8 bases. Germline CDR1 reads SGHTA; CDR2 reads FQGNSA. This CDR3 is built from 15 residues. Trimming cost V 1 base and J 4 bases; bases outside gene matches: 3. The CDR3 loop is CASSLGGTGGNTIYF. CDR3 coding DNA: TGTGCCAGCAGCTTAGGCGGGACAGGCGGAAACACCATATATTTT.

The V call is TRBV4-3, the J call TRBJ2-7; TRBD2 aligns across 9 bases. CDR1 is LGHNA, CDR2 YSLEER, per germline. V lost 1 base to trimming and J lost 2 bases; unmatched junction nucleotides: 3. The CDR3 has 15 amino acids. The CDR3 loop is CASSQGLAGAYEQYF. CDR3 DNA: TGCGCCAGCAGCCAAGGGTTAGCGGGAGCCTACGAGCAGTACTTC.

V gene TRBV18 combines with J gene TRBJ1-2; perhaps TRBD1 as D (6 bases). Per the germline V gene, CDR1 is KGHSH and CDR2 is LQKENI. V lost 6 bases and J 1 base, leaving 12 bases between the germline ends. CDR3 length: 14 residues. The CDR3 protein is CASSPNRDNYGYTF. Here the CDR3 DNA reads TGTGCCAGCTCGCCGAACAGGGATAACTATGGCTACACCTTC.

The chain employs TRBV19 and TRBJ2-5; D possibly matches TRBD1 or TRBD2 (6 bases each). This CDR3 has 14 amino acids. Germline CDR1 is LNHDA and CDR2 is SQIVND (reference sequence). Trimming took off 6 bases at V and 5 bases at J, with 16 bases between the two ends. The CDR3 is CASRIVGGFETQYF. In nucleotides, the CDR3 is TGTGCCAGTAGAATCGTCGGGGGCTTTGAGACCCAGTACTTC.

The chain links TRBV12-3 or TRBV12-4 to TRBJ2-7, with 8 bases that match TRBD2. The CDR3 consists of 13 residues. Trimming removed 5 bases from V and 13 bases from J; junction bases left unmatched: 13. The CDR3 protein is CASSPGGRDSSYF. CDR3 DNA: TGTGCCAGCAGTCCGGGGGGGCGGGACTCGAGCTACTTC.

The V gene is TRBV18, the J gene TRBJ1-3; a weak D match, TRBD1 (6 bases). V was cut by 5 bases and J by 0 bases, with 8 bases left in between. The CDR3 runs 14 residues. The V gene's germline CDR1 is KGHSH and CDR2 LQKENI. The CDR3 loop reads CASSGQFSGNTIYF. The CDR3 DNA reads as TGTGCCAGCTCAGGACAGTTCTCTGGAAACACCATATATTTT.

This clone was recorded once. V gene TRBV28 combines with J gene TRBJ2-7; 10 bases agree with TRBD2. Germline assignment: CDR1 MDHEN and CDR2 SYDVKM. The CDR3 covers 14 residues. After removal of 2 bases from V and 6 bases from J, the junction contained 4 bases not matched to a gene. As DNA, the CDR3 is TGTGCCAGCAGTTTACAAGCGGGAGGGCGCGAGCAGTACTTC. Its protein is CASSLQAGGREQYF.

The chain links TRBV5-6 to TRBJ2-2, with D possibly called TRBD1 or TRBD2 (5 bases each). Germline V gene data show CDR1 as SGHDT and CDR2 as YYEEEE. V was cut by 6 bases and J by 7 bases, with 19 bases left in between. The CDR3 is 15 amino acids. CDR3 bases: TGTGCCAGCACCTTACAGAGGGGTGAGGGCGGGGAGCTGTTTTTT. This encodes CASTLQRGEGGELFF.

V is TRBV30 and J is TRBJ1-1; D possibly corresponds to TRBD1 (5 bases). Germline values: CDR1 GTSNPN, CDR2 SVGIG (reference sequence). CDR3 length equals 16 residues. The V and J ends lost 0 bases and 1 base respectively, with 15 bases between them. The CDR3 reads CAWSVLGGGKNTEAFF. The CDR3 DNA reads as TGTGCCTGGAGTGTACTGGGGGGGGGTAAGAACACTGAAGCTTTCTTT.

The chain recombines TRBV9 with TRBJ2-2; TRBD2 aligns across 8 bases. CDR1 SGDLS and CDR2 YYNGEE come from the germline V gene. V lost 3 bases and J lost 3; bases outside the gene matches: 4. This CDR3 spans 15 amino acids. DNA for the CDR3: TGTGCCAGCAGCGCCCCGGGACTAGACACCGGGGAGCTGTTTTTT. Translating it yields CASSAPGLDTGELFF. Looking up the rest from reference TRBV9 and TRBJ2-2 gives the full variable domain: DSGVTQTPKHLITATGQRVTLRCSPRSGDLSVYWYQQSLDQGLQFLIQYYNGEERAKGNILERFSAQQFPDLHSELNLSSLELGDSALYFCASSAPGLDTGELFFGEGSRLTVL.

The chain employs TRBV2 and TRBJ2-2; the match to TRBD2 covers 12 bases. This CDR3 is built from 15 residues. Germline CDR1 and CDR2: SNHLY and FYNNEI. J gave up 6 bases and V 5 bases, and 4 bases lay outside the gene matches. The CDR3 bases are TGTGCCAGCAGTCCGCGACTAGCGGGAGCCGGGGAGCTGTTTTTT. It yields the protein CASSPRLAGAGELFF.

V and J are TRBV7-6 and TRBJ2-5; 14 bases fit TRBD2. J was trimmed by 5 bases and V by 6 bases; bases with no gene match: 5. The CDR3 is 15 amino acids. Germline V CDR1 and CDR2: SGHVS, FNYEAQ. The CDR3 sequence is CASSRTSGGWETQYF. CDR3 DNA: TGTGCCAGCAGTAGGACTAGCGGGGGGTGGGAGACCCAGTACTTC.

There are a few counts of this clone. J is TRBJ2-1 and V is TRBV6-2 or TRBV6-3; tentatively, D is TRBD2 (6 bases). The CDR3 spans 12 residues. V lost 4 bases and J lost 6, with 7 bases in between. Germline-derived CDR1 and CDR2 are MNHEY and SVGEGT. In DNA form, the CDR3 reads TGTGCCAGCAGTTGGAGGGCCAATGAGCAGTTCTTC. Protein: CASSWRANEQFF.

V usage is TRBV2 and J usage is TRBJ1-6; D is ambiguous. The germline V gene encodes CDR1 SNHLY and CDR2 FYNNEI. Trimming pared 3 bases from V and 3 bases from J, leaving 6 bases between. The CDR3 extends over 14 amino acids. DNA for the CDR3: TGTGCCAGCAGTGACAGTCGCTATAATTCACCCCTCCACTTT. It specifies CASSDSRYNSPLHF. The whole variable domain, remainder taken from reference TRBV2 and TRBJ1-6, is EPEVTQTPSHQVTQMGQEVILRCVPISNHLYFYWYRQILGQKVEFLVSFYNNEISEKSEIFDDQFSVERPDGSNFTLKIRSTKLEDSAMYFCASSDSRYNSPLHFGNGTRLTVT.

V gene TRBV9 combines with J gene TRBJ2-1, with 11 positions matching TRBD2. Germline V gene data show CDR1 as SGDLS and CDR2 as YYNGEE. With 2 bases clipped from V and 6 bases from J, the junction kept 4 bases outside the gene matches. The CDR3 length is 15 residues. CDR3 sequence reads: CASSVTTSGVNEQFF. The CDR3 DNA reads TGTGCCAGCAGCGTTACGACTAGCGGGGTCAATGAGCAGTTCTTC.

The CDR3 coding sequence is TGCGCCAGCAGCCAAGCCGTAGGGACTAGCACAGATACGCAGTATTTT. Translated: CASSQAVGTSTDTQYF. This chain uses TRBV4-3 with TRBJ2-3, with D perhaps matching TRBD2 (6 bases). CDR1 is LGHNA, CDR2 YSLEER, per germline. The CDR3 runs to 16 residues. Trimming left V 1 base short and J 0 bases short, with 11 bases between.

This clone was picked up one time. The chain joins TRBV2 to TRBJ1-5, with D uncertain. Germline CDR1 SNHLY, CDR2 FYNNEI. The CDR3 is made up of 14 amino acids. Trimming took 4 bases from V and 0 from J, leaving 7 bases between them. The CDR3 here is CASSASDSNQPQHF. The CDR3 bases are TGTGCCAGCAGTGCGTCGGATAGCAATCAGCCCCAGCATTTT.

The genes are TRBV6-5 and TRBJ2-7; tentatively, D is TRBD2 (5 bases). Trimming removed 0 bases at V and 2 bases at J, with 11 bases between. CDR1 and CDR2 from the germline V gene are MNHEY and SVGAGI. The CDR3 consists of 15 residues. The CDR3 region is CASSYSRYGTYEQYF. Written as DNA, the CDR3 is TGTGCCAGCAGTTACTCTCGGTACGGGACCTACGAGCAGTACTTC.

This clone was detected once. The chain uses TRBV28 and TRBJ1-5; 9 bases are a match to TRBD1. Trimming removed 5 bases from V and 0 bases from J; junction bases left unmatched: 11. From germline, CDR1 is MDHEN and CDR2 SYDVKM. The CDR3 totals 18 residues. The CDR3 DNA sequence: TGTGCCAGCAGTCCCAGGGACAGGGCCTATTATAGCAATCAGCCCCAGCATTTT. Protein sequence: CASSPRDRAYYSNQPQHF.

This chain links TRBV11-2 with TRBJ2-7; TRBD2 matches at 12 bases. The CDR3 is 15 amino acids. V was clipped by 5 bases and J by 2 bases; unmatched bases: 4. Germline V gene lookup returns CDR1 SGHAT and CDR2 FQNNGV. The CDR3 bases are TGTGCCAGCAGCGCTACTAGCGGGGGGCCCTACGAGCAGTACTTC. Translating it yields CASSATSGGPYEQYF.

This chain links TRBV7-2 with TRBJ2-1; 8 positions match TRBD2. This CDR3 is built from 13 residues. Germline-derived CDR1 and CDR2 are SGHTA and FQGNSA. V gave up 3 bases and J gave up 9 bases; unmatched junction bases: 4. The CDR3 nucleotides read TGTGCCAGCAGCTTCGGGAGGGGGGCTGAGCAGTTCTTC. It is translated as CASSFGRGAEQFF.